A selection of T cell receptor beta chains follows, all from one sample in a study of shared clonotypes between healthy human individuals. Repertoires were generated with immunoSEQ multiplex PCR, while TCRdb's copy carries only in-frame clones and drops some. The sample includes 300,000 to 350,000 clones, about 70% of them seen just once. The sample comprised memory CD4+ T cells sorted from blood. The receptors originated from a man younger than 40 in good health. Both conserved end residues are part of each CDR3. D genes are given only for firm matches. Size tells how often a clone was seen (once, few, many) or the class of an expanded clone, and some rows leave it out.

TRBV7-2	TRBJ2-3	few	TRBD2	CASSSPGGKPSTDTQYF	TGTGCCAGCAGCTCCCCGGGAGGGAAGCCTAGCACAGATACGCAGTATTTT
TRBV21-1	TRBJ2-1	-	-	CASSKSRDFSSYNEQFF	TGTGCCAGCAGCAAGTCCAGAGACTTCAGCTCCTACAATGAGCAGTTCTTC
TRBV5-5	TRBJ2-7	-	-	CASNRGGARDEQYF	TGTGCCAGTAACAGAGGGGGGGCGAGGGACGAGCAGTACTTC
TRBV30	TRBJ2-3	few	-	CACGVPSADTQYF	TGTGCCTGCGGGGTACCTAGCGCAGATACGCAGTATTTT
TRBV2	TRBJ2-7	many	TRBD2	CASTVTSDGEQYF	TGTGCCAGCACTGTGACTAGCGACGGCGAGCAGTACTTC
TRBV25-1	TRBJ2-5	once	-	CASSSPGRPTQYF	TGTGCCAGCAGTAGTCCGGGACGGCCGACCCAGTACTTC
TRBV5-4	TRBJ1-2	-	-	CASSSAGAANYGYTF	TGTGCCAGCAGCTCCGCAGGGGCAGCTAACTATGGCTACACCTTC
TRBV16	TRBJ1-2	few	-	CASSPVGRRANYGYTF	TGTGCCAGCAGCCCCGTGGGGCGGAGAGCTAACTATGGCTACACCTTC
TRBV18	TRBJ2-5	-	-	CASSPSPLPQETQYF	TGTGCCAGCTCACCATCGCCGCTGCCCCAAGAGACCCAGTACTTC
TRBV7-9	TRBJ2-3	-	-	CASSLPGVLTDTQYF	TGTGCCAGCAGCTTACCGGGAGTCCTCACAGATACGCAGTATTTT
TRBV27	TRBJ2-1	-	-	CASKGRPGSAEQFF	TGTGCCAGCAAGGGGAGACCGGGTTCAGCTGAGCAGTTCTTC
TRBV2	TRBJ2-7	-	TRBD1	CASRLGQGSDEQYF	TGTGCCAGCAGATTGGGACAGGGGTCTGACGAGCAGTACTTC
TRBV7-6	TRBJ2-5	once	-	CASSQGQVIRETQYF	TGTGCCAGCAGCCAGGGTCAGGTCATCCGGGAGACCCAGTACTTC
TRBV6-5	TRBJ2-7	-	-	CASSYSTGFLHGQYF	TGTGCCAGCAGTTACTCGACTGGTTTTCTTCATGGGCAGTACTTC
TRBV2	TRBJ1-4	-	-	CASSANMNEKLFF	TGTGCCAGCAGTGCAAACATGAACGAAAAACTGTTTTTT
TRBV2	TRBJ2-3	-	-	CASSEGQVLTDTQYF	TGTGCCAGCAGTGAAGGGCAGGTCCTCACAGATACGCAGTATTTT
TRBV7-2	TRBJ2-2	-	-	CASRENTGELFF	TGTGCCAGCAGGGAGAACACCGGGGAGCTGTTTTTT
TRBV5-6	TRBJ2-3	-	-	CASSLGWRGIFTSTDTQYF	TGTGCCAGCAGCTTGGGGTGGAGAGGTATCTTTACTAGCACAGATACGCAGTATTTT
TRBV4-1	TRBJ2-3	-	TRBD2	CASSQDGAGGTDTQYF	TGCGCCAGCAGCCAAGATGGGGCGGGAGGCACAGATACGCAGTATTTT
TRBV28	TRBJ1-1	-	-	CASSPSPPTGTEAFF	TGTGCCAGCAGTCCGTCCCCTCCGACGGGCACTGAAGCTTTCTTT
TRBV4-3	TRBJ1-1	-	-	CASSQESIFNTEAFF	TGCGCCAGCAGCCAAGAATCCATATTCAACACTGAAGCTTTCTTT
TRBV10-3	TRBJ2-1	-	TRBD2	CAISVVSGSLFNEQFF	TGTGCCATCAGTGTTGTTAGCGGGAGTCTTTTCAATGAGCAGTTCTTC
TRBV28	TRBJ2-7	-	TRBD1	CASRTSTGVSYEQYF	TGTGCCAGCAGAACCTCGACAGGGGTTTCCTACGAGCAGTACTTC
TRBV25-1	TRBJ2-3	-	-	CASSEGGLLLTDTQYF	TGTGCCAGCAGTGAGGGCGGGCTTCTCCTCACAGATACGCAGTATTTT
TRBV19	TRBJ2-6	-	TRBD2	CASSVGLAVVLSGANVLTF	TGTGCCAGTAGTGTAGGACTAGCGGTCGTTCTCTCTGGGGCCAACGTCCTGACTTTC